This passage covers 12 T cell receptor beta chains from one sample sequenced in a study of regulatory T cells in long-lasting Graves disease. Combining iRepertoire HTBI primers with Arm-PCR of CDR3 regions, the authors built TCR beta libraries. A single record per CDR3 protein comes from TCRdb applying MiXCR to the multiplex PCR reads. This sample has about 310,000 distinct CDR3 sequences; about a sixth occur once, and the top ten carry about 36%. Time point specified: newly diagnosed GD, antithyroid drugs for less than 3 months. Researchers made the TCR library from RNA that was extracted from PBMCs. The input for sequencing was peripheral blood mononuclear cells (PBMCs), taken at new diagnosis, from a patient treated with antithyroid drugs. These TCRs come from a female donor with Graves disease.

The sample holds many counts of this clonotype. This chain connects TRBV28 to TRBJ2-3; TRBD2 agrees at 13 bases. The germline gives CDR1 MDHEN, CDR2 SYDVKM. The CDR3 covers 18 residues. V trimming: 4 bases; J trimming: 2 bases; junction bases outside the gene matches: 9. The CDR3 loop reads CASSSGTSGKPFTDTQYF. In nucleotides, the CDR3 is TGTGCCAGCAGTTCCGGGACTAGCGGGAAACCCTTCACAGATACGCAGTATTTT.

The chain combines TRBV12-3 or TRBV12-4 with TRBJ1-4; 8 bases map to TRBD1. The CDR3 length is 13 residues. The junction had 0 bases not matched to a gene; V was cut back by 4 bases and J by 5 bases. The CDR3 here is CASSSGGNEKLFF. The CDR3 bases are TGTGCCAGCAGTTCAGGGGGCAATGAAAAACTGTTTTTT.

Comment on this clonotype: This probably arose from a read error, given a far larger clone one base away. This sequence joins TRBV28 and TRBJ2-5; D unresolved. The V gene's germline CDR1 is MDHEN and CDR2 SYDVKM. The CDR3 covers 14 residues. The germline V and J ends were trimmed by 10 bases and 11 bases, with 26 bases remaining between them. Here the CDR3 DNA reads TGTGCCACCGTGTTGGGTTCGTCCTACAATGAGCAGTACTTC. This translates into CATVLGSSYNEQYF. Using reference TRBV28 and TRBJ2-5 for the parts outside the CDR3, the full variable domain is DVKVTQSSRYLVKRTGEKVFLECVQDMDHENMFWYRQDPGLGLRLIYFSYDVKMKEKGDIPEGYSVSREKKERFSLILESASTNQTSMYLCATVLGSSYNEQYFGPGTRLLVL.

This clonotype was observed many times. The J gene is TRBJ1-1, the V gene TRBV4-1, with D possibly TRBD1 on 6 matching bases. This CDR3 is 14 amino acids long. CDR1 and CDR2 (germline): MGHRA, YSYEKL. Trimming took off 4 bases at V and 9 bases at J, with 18 bases between the two ends. CDR3 nucleotide sequence: TGCGCCAGCAGCCCCGACCTGGGGGGCAGTAAAGCTTTCTTT. Protein product: CASSPDLGGSKAFF.

This clonotype was picked up many times. This chain uses TRBV28 with TRBJ2-4; D not certain. Trimming removed 2 bases from V and 8 bases from J, with 13 bases in between. Germline V CDR1 and CDR2: MDHEN, SYDVKM. This CDR3 has 14 residues. CDR3: CASSLRYLTDIQYF. CDR3 nucleotides: TGTGCCAGCAGTTTAAGGTACCTCACAGACATTCAGTACTTC.

The table lists this clonotype with many counts. The chain uses TRBV6-2 or TRBV6-3 and TRBJ1-2; no firm D call. The CDR3 loop spans 13 amino acids. Germline-derived CDR1 and CDR2 are MNHEY and SVGEGT. V lost 5 bases, J lost 3 bases, and 10 bases lay in between. The CDR3 DNA is TGTGCCAGCAGTGTGCCAGGCCACTATGGCTACACCTTC. Translation gives CASSVPGHYGYTF.

This clonotype was observed many times. V is TRBV5-1 and J is TRBJ1-1; 8 nucleotides line up with TRBD1. Germline V CDR1 and CDR2: SGHRS, YFSETQ. The CDR3 consists of 16 residues. Trimming removed 4 bases from V and 5 bases from J; junction bases left unmatched: 13. CDR3 bases: TGCGCCAGCAGCACCGGGACAGGCGGGGGAAGAACTGAAGCTTTCTTT. Translation: CASSTGTGGGRTEAFF.

This clonotype has a count of ten or more. This chain connects TRBV3-1 to TRBJ2-5, with D hard to call. The V end was cut by 0 bases, the J end by 5 bases, with 16 bases between. The germline V gene has CDR1 LGHDT and CDR2 YNNKEL (reference sequence). The CDR3 length is 16 residues. Here the CDR3 DNA reads TGTGCCAGCAGCCAAGATCTTTACCAGGTTTGGGAGACCCAGTACTTC. Translating gives CASSQDLYQVWETQYF.

This clonotype has at least ten counts. The chain carries TRBV11-3 and TRBJ2-3, with 8 nucleotides matching TRBD2. The CDR3 has 16 residues. Germline trimming cut 7 bases from V and 0 bases from J; bases unmatched to any gene: 9. Germline assignment: CDR1 SGHNT and CDR2 YENEEA. CDR3 protein: CASTPRLAMSTDTQYF. The CDR3 region has the DNA TGTGCCAGCACCCCAAGACTAGCGATGAGCACAGATACGCAGTATTTT.

This clonotype has a count of ten or more. This chain uses TRBV11-3 with TRBJ2-7; TRBD2 matches at 7 bases. The CDR3 is 15 residues long. Germline lookup yields CDR1 SGHNT and CDR2 YENEEA. J was trimmed by 0 bases and V by 4 bases; bases with no gene match: 6. CDR3 sequence reads: CASSWGSGNSYEQYF. The CDR3 nucleotides are TGTGCCAGCAGCTGGGGAAGCGGGAACTCCTACGAGCAGTACTTC.

About this clonotype: Since a much larger clone is just one base distant, this may be a read error. The rearrangement joins TRBV11-3 to TRBJ2-7; D tentatively fits TRBD1 or TRBD2 (5 bases each). Trimming removed 7 bases at V and 6 bases at J, with 16 bases between. The germline CDR1 and CDR2 sequences are SGHNT and YENEEA. This CDR3 contains 13 residues. The CDR3 DNA follows: TGTGCCAGCACGGGACCGCTTTCGGGCGAGCAGTACTTC. Residues: CASTGPLSGEQYF.

This clonotype was recorded many times. The chain recombines TRBV19 with TRBJ2-1, with D tentatively TRBD1 or TRBD2 (6 bases each). Germline V gene sequence: CDR1 LNHDA, CDR2 SQIVND (reference sequence). There are 15 residues in the CDR3. Trimming shortened V by 6 bases and J by 5 bases, and 17 bases separated the two germline ends. The CDR3 DNA reads TGTGCCAGTAGCCTACCTTGGAGGGACAACAATGAGCAGTTCTTC. It specifies CASSLPWRDNNEQFF. Looking up the rest from reference TRBV19 and TRBJ2-1 gives the full variable domain: DGGITQSPKYLFRKEGQNVTLSCEQNLNHDAMYWYRQDPGQGLRLIYYSQIVNDFQKGDIAEGYSVSREKKESFPLTVTSAQKNPTAFYLCASSLPWRDNNEQFFGPGTRLTVL.